This T cell receptor (beta chain) was found in a study of T cell responses to AZD1222 COVID-19 vaccine. Here immunoSEQ multiplex PCR was the method, and the copy in TCRdb shows in-frame clones only, minus some. The table records fewer than 120,000 clones, just under 95% of them present only once. Germline trimming cut 3 bases from V and 0 bases from J; bases unmatched to any gene: 9. Germline CDR1 is LNHDA and CDR2 is SQIVND (reference sequence). This CDR3 is 17 amino acids long. The receptor's source is an adult who received the AZD1222 COVID-19 vaccine. The material was peripheral blood, obtained 28 days after the second AZD1222 dose. V usage is TRBV19 and J usage is TRBJ1-1; 8 nucleotides agree with TRBD1. Here the CDR3 reads CASSIGRGLLLNTEAFF. Written as DNA, the CDR3 is TGTGCCAGTAGTATCGGCAGGGGGCTGTTATTGAACACTGAAGCTTTCTTT.